Given below is one T cell receptor (beta chain) in context. Its antigen is unknown. These data are taken from a study of T-cell memory formation after mild COVID-19. General study results and limits: Mostly located in CM and EM were contracting CD4+ clones, with contracting CD8+ clones located in EMRA.

Per the germline V gene, CDR1 is MNHEY and CDR2 is SVGEGT. The CDR3 totals 16 residues. The V end lost 0 bases, the J end lost 4 bases, and 15 bases lay between the germline ends. Amplification by 5'RACE using constant-segment primers produced TCR alpha and TCR beta cDNA libraries that carried sample barcodes and UMIs. TCRdb ran MiXCR on the 5' RACE reads and lists one entry per CDR3 protein. The profile shows some 49,000 distinct CDR3 sequences, roughly 27% of them singletons. Sequences were obtained from PBMCs or a T cell subset sorted from them (not recorded which). V is TRBV6-2 or TRBV6-3 and J is TRBJ1-1, with D unresolved. The clonotype originates from a man aged 18 to 30 who had mild COVID-19 (a few samples of this study predate the infection). Cell type and time point are not known. CDR3 loop: CASSYSSSVRGTEAFF. Written as DNA, the CDR3 is TGTGCCAGCAGTTACTCCTCTTCGGTCCGGGGCACTGAAGCTTTCTTT.